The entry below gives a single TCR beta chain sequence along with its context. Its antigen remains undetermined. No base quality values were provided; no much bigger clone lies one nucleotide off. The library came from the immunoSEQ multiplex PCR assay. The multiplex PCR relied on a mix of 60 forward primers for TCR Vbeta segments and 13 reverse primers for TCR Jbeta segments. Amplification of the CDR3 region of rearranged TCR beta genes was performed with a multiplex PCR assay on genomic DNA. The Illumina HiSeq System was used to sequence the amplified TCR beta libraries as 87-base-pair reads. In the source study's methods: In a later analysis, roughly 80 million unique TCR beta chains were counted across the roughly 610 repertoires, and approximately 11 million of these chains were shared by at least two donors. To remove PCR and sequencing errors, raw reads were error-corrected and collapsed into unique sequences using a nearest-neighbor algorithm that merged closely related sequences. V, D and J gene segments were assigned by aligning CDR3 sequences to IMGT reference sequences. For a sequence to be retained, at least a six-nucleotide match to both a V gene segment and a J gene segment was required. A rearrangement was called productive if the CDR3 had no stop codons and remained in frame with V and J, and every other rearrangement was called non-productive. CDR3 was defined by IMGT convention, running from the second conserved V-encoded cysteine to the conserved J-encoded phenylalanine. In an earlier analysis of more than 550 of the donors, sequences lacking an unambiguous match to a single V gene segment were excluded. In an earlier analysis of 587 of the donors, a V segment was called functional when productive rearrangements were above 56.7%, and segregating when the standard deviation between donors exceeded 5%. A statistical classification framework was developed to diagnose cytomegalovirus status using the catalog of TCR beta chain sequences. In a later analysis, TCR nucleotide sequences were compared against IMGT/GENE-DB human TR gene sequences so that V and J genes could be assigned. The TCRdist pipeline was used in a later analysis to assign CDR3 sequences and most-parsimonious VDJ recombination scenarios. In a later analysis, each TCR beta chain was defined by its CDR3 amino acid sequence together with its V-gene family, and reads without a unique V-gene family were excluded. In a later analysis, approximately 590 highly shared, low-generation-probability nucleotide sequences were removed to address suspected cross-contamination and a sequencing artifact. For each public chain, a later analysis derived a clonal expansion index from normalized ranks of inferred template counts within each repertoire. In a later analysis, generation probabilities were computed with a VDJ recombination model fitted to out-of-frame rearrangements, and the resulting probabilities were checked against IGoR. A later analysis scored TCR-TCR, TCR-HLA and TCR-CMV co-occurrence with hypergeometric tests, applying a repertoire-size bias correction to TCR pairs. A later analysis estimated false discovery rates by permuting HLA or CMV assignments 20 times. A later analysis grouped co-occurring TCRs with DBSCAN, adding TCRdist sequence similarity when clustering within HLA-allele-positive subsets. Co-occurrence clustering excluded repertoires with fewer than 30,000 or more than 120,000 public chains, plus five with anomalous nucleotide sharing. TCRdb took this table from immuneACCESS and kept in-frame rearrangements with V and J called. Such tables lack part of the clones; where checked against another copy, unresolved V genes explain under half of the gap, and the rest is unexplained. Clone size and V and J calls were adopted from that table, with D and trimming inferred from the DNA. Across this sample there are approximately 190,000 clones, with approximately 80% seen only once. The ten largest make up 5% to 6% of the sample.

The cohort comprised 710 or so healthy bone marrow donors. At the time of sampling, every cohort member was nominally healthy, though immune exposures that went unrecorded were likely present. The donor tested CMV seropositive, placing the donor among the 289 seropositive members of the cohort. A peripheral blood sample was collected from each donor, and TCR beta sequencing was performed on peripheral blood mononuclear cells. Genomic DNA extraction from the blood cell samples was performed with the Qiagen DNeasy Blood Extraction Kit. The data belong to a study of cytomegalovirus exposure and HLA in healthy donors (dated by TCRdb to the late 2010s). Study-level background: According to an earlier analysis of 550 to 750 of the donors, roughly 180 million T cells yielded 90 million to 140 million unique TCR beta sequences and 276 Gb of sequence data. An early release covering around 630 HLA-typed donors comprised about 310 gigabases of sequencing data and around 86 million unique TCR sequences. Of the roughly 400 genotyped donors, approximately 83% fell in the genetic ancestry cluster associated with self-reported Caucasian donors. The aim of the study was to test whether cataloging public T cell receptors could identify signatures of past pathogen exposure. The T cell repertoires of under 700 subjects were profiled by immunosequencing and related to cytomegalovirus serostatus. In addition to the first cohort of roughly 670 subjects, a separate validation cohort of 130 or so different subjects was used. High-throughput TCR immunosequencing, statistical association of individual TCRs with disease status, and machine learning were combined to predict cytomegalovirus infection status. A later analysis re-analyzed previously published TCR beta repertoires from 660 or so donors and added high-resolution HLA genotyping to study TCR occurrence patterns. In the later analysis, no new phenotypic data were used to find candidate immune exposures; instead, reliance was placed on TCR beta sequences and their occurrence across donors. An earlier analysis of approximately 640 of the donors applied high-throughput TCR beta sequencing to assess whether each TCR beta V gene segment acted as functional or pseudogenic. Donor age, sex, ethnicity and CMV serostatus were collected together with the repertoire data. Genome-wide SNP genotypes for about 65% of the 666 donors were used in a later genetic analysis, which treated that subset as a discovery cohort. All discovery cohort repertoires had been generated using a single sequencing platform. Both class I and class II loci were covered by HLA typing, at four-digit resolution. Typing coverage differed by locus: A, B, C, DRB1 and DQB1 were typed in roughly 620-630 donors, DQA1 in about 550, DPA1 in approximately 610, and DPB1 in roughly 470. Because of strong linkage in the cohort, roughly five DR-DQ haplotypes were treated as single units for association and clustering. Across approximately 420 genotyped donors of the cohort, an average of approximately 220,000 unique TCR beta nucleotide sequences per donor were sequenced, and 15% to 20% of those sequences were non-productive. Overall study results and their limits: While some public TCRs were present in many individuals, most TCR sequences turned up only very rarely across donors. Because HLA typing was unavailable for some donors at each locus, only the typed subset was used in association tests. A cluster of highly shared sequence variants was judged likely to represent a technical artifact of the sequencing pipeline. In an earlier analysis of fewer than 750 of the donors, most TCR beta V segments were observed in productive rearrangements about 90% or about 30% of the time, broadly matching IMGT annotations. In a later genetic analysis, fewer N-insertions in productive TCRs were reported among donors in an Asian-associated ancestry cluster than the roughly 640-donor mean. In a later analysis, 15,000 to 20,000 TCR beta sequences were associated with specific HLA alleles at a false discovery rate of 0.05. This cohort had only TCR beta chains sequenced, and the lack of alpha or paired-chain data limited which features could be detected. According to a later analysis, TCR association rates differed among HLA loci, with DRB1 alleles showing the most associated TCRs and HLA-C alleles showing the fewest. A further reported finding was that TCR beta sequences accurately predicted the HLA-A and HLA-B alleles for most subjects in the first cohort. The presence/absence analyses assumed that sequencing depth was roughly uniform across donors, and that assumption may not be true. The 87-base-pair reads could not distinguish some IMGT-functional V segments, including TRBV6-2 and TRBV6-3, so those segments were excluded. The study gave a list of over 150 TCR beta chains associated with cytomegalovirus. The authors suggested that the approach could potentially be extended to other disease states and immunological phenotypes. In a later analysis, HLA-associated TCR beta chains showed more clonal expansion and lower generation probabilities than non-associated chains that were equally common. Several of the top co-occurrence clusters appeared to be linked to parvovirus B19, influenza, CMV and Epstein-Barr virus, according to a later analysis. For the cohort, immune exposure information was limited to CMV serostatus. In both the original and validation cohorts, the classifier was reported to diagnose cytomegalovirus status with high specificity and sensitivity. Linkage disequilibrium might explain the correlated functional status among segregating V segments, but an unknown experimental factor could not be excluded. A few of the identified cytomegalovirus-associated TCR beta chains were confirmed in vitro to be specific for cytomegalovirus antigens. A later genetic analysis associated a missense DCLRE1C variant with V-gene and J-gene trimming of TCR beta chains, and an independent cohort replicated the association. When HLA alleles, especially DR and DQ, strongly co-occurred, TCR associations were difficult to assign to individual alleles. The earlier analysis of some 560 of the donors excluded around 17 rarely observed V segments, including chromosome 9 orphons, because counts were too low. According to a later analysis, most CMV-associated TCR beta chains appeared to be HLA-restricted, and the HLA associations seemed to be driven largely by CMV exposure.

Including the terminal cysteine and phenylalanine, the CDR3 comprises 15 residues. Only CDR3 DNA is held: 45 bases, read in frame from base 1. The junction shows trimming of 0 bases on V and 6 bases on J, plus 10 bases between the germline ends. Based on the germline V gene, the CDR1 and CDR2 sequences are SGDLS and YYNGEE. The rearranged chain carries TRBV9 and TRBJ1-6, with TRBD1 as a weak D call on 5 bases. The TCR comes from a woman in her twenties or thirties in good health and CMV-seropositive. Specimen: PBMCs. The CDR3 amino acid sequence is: CASSVEGVGNSPLHF. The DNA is TGTGCCAGCAGCGTAGAAGGGGTAGGTAATTCACCCCTCCACTTT. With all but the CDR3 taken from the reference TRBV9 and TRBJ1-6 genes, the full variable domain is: DSGVTQTPKHLITATGQRVTLRCSPRSGDLSVYWYQQSLDQGLQFLIQYYNGEERAKGNILERFSAQQFPDLHSELNLSSLELGDSALYFCASSVEGVGNSPLHFGNGTRLTVT.